Presented here are 9 T cell receptor beta chains from one specimen sequenced in a study of early T cells in non-severe SARS-CoV-2 infection. In TCRdb, the 5' RACE reads were re-called with MiXCR into one record per CDR3 protein. The sample lists over 55,000 distinct CDR3 sequences; over 7.5% were seen once. The sample taken for sequencing was whole blood. The source of these receptors is an adult who was a healthcare worker with PCR-confirmed SARS-CoV-2 infection or an uninfected control (not recorded which).

The chain joins TRBV20-1 to TRBJ1-1; unclear D gene. Germline CDR1 is DFQATT and CDR2 is SNEGSKA (reference sequence). CDR3 size: 13 residues. Trimming took off 6 bases at V and 3 bases at J, with 14 bases between the two ends. The chain's CDR3 is CSAPSGGYTEAFF. The CDR3 coding sequence is TGCAGTGCCCCTTCTGGTGGTTACACTGAAGCTTTCTTT.

The rearrangement uses TRBV20-1 and TRBJ2-1; possible D gene TRBD2, 6 bases. The CDR3 is 12 residues long. Germline loops: CDR1 DFQATT, CDR2 SNEGSKA (reference sequence). V dropped 6 bases and J dropped 6 bases, with 12 bases sitting between them. The CDR3 protein is CSAGGLPNEQFF. DNA of the CDR3: TGCAGTGCGGGGGGACTCCCCAATGAGCAGTTCTTC.

The chain is built from TRBV7-9 and TRBJ2-7; D may be TRBD2 (6 bases). The CDR3 is 16 amino acids. Trimming cost V 3 bases and J 2 bases, with 17 bases left between them. Germline V lookup: CDR1 SEHNR, CDR2 FQNEAQ (reference sequence). In DNA, the CDR3 is TGTGCCAGCAGCTTGCCCCCGGGACTCCCTACCTACGAGCAGTACTTC. This encodes CASSLPPGLPTYEQYF. Supplemented by reference TRBV7-9 and TRBJ2-7, the full variable domain reads DTGVSQNPRHKITKRGQNVTFRCDPISEHNRLYWYRQTLGQGPEFLTYFQNEAQLEKSRLLSDRFSAERPKGSFSTLEIQRTEQGDSAMYLCASSLPPGLPTYEQYFGPGTRLTVT.

This clonotype was recorded many times. CDR3 bases: TGTGCCAGCAGCTTCGGGCAGGGAATGGGTACGCAGTATTTT. Residues: CASSFGQGMGTQYF. This sequence joins TRBV5-6 and TRBJ2-3, with D possibly TRBD1 on 5 matching bases. The CDR3 sequence is 14 residues long. The V and J ends lost 2 bases and 8 bases respectively, with 15 bases between them. CDR1 is SGHDT and CDR2 is YYEEEE in the germline V gene.

V usage is TRBV29-1 and J usage is TRBJ2-7, with 10 bases matching TRBD2. This CDR3 is built from 12 residues. V trimming: 7 bases; J trimming: 9 bases; junction bases outside the gene matches: 9. CDR1 SQVTM and CDR2 ANQGSEA come from the germline V gene. CDR3 bases: TGCAGCGCCGCTCTAGCGGGAGAATGGCAGTACTTC. This translates into CSAALAGEWQYF.

This clonotype occurred a few times. The chain combines TRBV5-1 with TRBJ2-5; TRBD2 matches at 12 bases. The V gene end was trimmed by 0 bases and the J gene end by 1 base; junction bases not matched to a gene: 1. Germline CDR1 and CDR2: SGHRS and YFSETQ. The CDR3 has 16 amino acids. CDR3 in DNA: TGCGCCAGCAGCTTGGGGGGACTAGCGGGCCAAGAGACCCAGTACTTC. This codes for CASSLGGLAGQETQYF.

This rearrangement joins TRBV7-2 to TRBJ1-4; D is unresolved. CDR1 is SGHTA and CDR2 is FQGNSA in the germline V gene. The CDR3 extends over 12 amino acids. V gave up 1 base and J gave up 6 bases, with 3 bases separating them. CDR3 region: CASSLDDEKLFF. DNA for the CDR3: TGTGCCAGCAGCTTAGACGATGAAAAACTGTTTTTT.

The CDR3 sequence is CASSLVSTIDEQFF. The CDR3 DNA sequence: TGTGCCAGCAGCTTAGTGTCGACTATTGATGAGCAGTTCTTC. J is TRBJ2-1 and V is TRBV7-2; D is possibly TRBD2 (5 bases). The ends were cut back, 1 base at V and 8 bases at J, with 12 bases in the middle. The CDR3 totals 14 residues. From germline, CDR1 is SGHTA and CDR2 FQGNSA.

This clonotype was found many times. The V call is TRBV5-6, the J call TRBJ2-7; D possibly corresponds to TRBD2 (6 bases). Germline CDR1 SGHDT, CDR2 YYEEEE. The CDR3 runs to 11 residues. V lost 4 bases and J 7 bases, leaving 9 bases between the germline ends. As DNA, the CDR3 is TGTGCCAGCAGCCTAGGGAGGGAGCAGTACTTC. It translates to CASSLGREQYF.